These 14 T cell receptor beta chains share one sample of origin, sequenced in a study of cytomegalovirus exposure and HLA in healthy donors. Data came from immunoSEQ multiplex PCR; TCRdb stores just in-frame clones and leaves some out. The table includes 150,000 to 200,000 clones, approximately 86% detected once. Material: PBMCs. These receptors originate from a man aged 25 to 40 in good health and CMV-seropositive.

V is TRBV5-1 and J is TRBJ2-3; D might be TRBD1 (6 bases). V was shortened by 4 bases and J by 5 bases, with 17 bases between the two germline ends. There are 15 residues in the CDR3. Per germline, CDR1 SGHRS and CDR2 YFSETQ. CDR3 nucleotide sequence: TGCGCCAGCAGCCCCTATGCTCCCAGGGGAGATACGCAGTATTTT. It specifies CASSPYAPRGDTQYF.

Turning to this clone: The same CDR3 is also encoded by other DNA sequences in this sample. The chain recombines TRBV9 with TRBJ2-1; 8 bases match TRBD1. The CDR3 totals 15 residues. The ends lost 0 bases at V and 8 bases at J; junction bases unmatched: 7. CDR1 is SGDLS and CDR2 is YYNGEE in the germline V gene. The CDR3 bases are TGTGCCAGCAGCGTAGTCGGGCCAGGGGGCCATGAGCAGTTCTTC. Protein sequence: CASSVVGPGGHEQFF.

The count of this clone is one. The CDR3: CASNGGDRGNTEAFF. CDR3 coding DNA: TGTGCCAGCAATGGCGGAGACAGGGGGAACACTGAAGCTTTCTTT. The chain is built from TRBV6-6 and TRBJ1-1; the match to TRBD1 covers 8 bases. The CDR3 has 15 amino acids. The trim removed 7 bases at V and 1 base at J, leaving 8 bases unmatched. Germline V gene data show CDR1 as MNHNY and CDR2 as SVGAGI (reference sequence).

The DNA for the CDR3 is TGTGCCAGCAGCTTATCGGGGGGGTGGTACGAGCAGTACTTC. Translation gives CASSLSGGWYEQYF. The rearrangement links TRBV13 to TRBJ2-7; TRBD2 agrees at 8 bases. After removal of 2 bases from V and 4 bases from J, the junction contained 4 bases not matched to a gene. Per the germline V gene, CDR1 is PRHDT and CDR2 is FYEKMQ (reference sequence). This CDR3 spans 14 amino acids.

This clone was detected ten times or more. The genes are TRBV21-1 and TRBJ1-2; TRBD1 was called by the table and not checked on the DNA. TRBV21-1 is deemed a pseudogene. This CDR3 comprises 13 residues. The CDR3, as DNA: TGTGCCAGCAGCCCGACAGCTAACTATGGCTACACCTTC. Protein: CASSPTANYGYTF.

The gene calls are TRBV4-1 and TRBJ2-3, with D uncertain. The CDR3 sequence is 16 residues long. The V end was cut by 0 bases, the J end by 0 bases, with 10 bases between. Germline CDR1 MGHRA, CDR2 YSYEKL. This chain's CDR3 is CASSQEPGLSTDTQYF. CDR3 bases: TGCGCCAGCAGCCAAGAGCCAGGCTTGAGCACAGATACGCAGTATTTT.

This clone appeared once. CDR3 residues: CASSVNLGDRSTDTQYF. For the CDR3, the DNA is TGTGCCAGCAGTGTCAACTTGGGGGACAGGAGCACAGATACGCAGTATTTT. V is TRBV6-1 and J is TRBJ2-3; TRBD1 matches 8 bases. Germline lookup yields CDR1 MNHNS and CDR2 SASEGT. V was clipped by 4 bases and J by 0 bases; unmatched bases: 9. The CDR3 totals 17 residues.

Many counts were recorded for this clone. The chain carries TRBV5-8 and TRBJ2-6; D is unclear. Germline values: CDR1 SGHTS, CDR2 YDEGEE. The V end was cut by 2 bases, the J end by 2 bases, with 5 bases between. The CDR3 has 14 residues. The CDR3 DNA reads as TGTGCCAGCAGCTTTTTAGCTGGGGCCAACGTCCTGACTTTC. Protein sequence: CASSFLAGANVLTF.

The V and J genes are TRBV6-6 and TRBJ2-5; 12 nucleotides line up with TRBD1. The CDR3 has 14 residues. Germline V gene lookup returns CDR1 MNHNY and CDR2 SVGAGI (reference sequence). The ends lost 6 bases at V and 8 bases at J; junction bases unmatched: 7. CDR3 DNA sequence: TGTGCCAGCAGGGGACAGGGGGCCCCGGGTACCCAGTACTTC. Translation gives CASRGQGAPGTQYF.

This clone was observed once. This chain links TRBV7-2 with TRBJ1-2; D is ambiguous. Germline V CDR1 and CDR2: SGHTA, FQGNSA. This CDR3 region has 16 residues. Trimming cost V 1 base and J 0 bases, with 12 bases left between them. CDR3 sequence: CASSLVGGGTNYGYTF. CDR3 bases: TGTGCCAGCAGCTTAGTCGGTGGAGGGACTAACTATGGCTACACCTTC.

The rearrangement links TRBV4-3 to TRBJ1-5; D is perhaps TRBD1 (6 bases). CDR3 length: 16 residues. Trimming pared 0 bases from V and 0 bases from J, leaving 9 bases between. Germline V CDR1 and CDR2: LGHNA, YSLEER. The CDR3 nucleotides are TGCGCCAGCAGCCAAGACAGGGGCGTTAGCAATCAGCCCCAGCATTTT. Protein sequence: CASSQDRGVSNQPQHF.

The J gene is TRBJ2-7, the V gene TRBV15; the match to TRBD1 covers 8 bases. Trimming cost V 3 bases and J 2 bases; bases outside gene matches: 6. This CDR3 is built from 15 residues. Germline CDR1 is LNHNV and CDR2 is YYDKDF (reference sequence). The CDR3 here is CATSSPGQGTYEQYF. The CDR3 DNA is TGTGCCACCAGCAGTCCTGGACAGGGAACCTACGAGCAGTACTTC.

This chain connects TRBV18 to TRBJ1-1, with D tentatively TRBD1 (5 bases). The CDR3 spans 11 residues. V was trimmed by 4 bases and J by 6 bases, leaving 6 bases between them. Germline CDR1 and CDR2: KGHSH and LQKENI. The CDR3 DNA is TGTGCCAGCTCACACAGGTCTGAAGCTTTCTTT. Translating gives CASSHRSEAFF.

The chain couples TRBV7-3 to TRBJ2-3, with TRBD2 matching over 8 bases. This CDR3 spans 15 amino acids. The V gene end was trimmed by 2 bases and the J gene end by 5 bases; junction bases not matched to a gene: 6. In germline, CDR1 is SGHTA, CDR2 FQGTGA. The CDR3 is CASSLSRGGQDTQYF. The CDR3 region has the DNA TGTGCCAGCAGCTTATCCCGGGGGGGCCAAGATACGCAGTATTTT.